The next 10 T cell receptor beta chains were all read from a single sample in a study of blood T cell repertoires in COVID-19. Sequencing was performed with immunoSEQ multiplex PCR; in TCRdb, only in-frame clones are kept and a portion is missing. Altogether more than 250,000 clones are present, 86% being singletons, with the ten largest covering more than 9%. The sequenced sample was PBMCs or T cells enriched from blood (not recorded which). These TCRs come from a woman aged 18-35 years who had recovered from COVID-19.

The chain is built from TRBV12-3 or TRBV12-4 and TRBJ1-2; 8 positions match TRBD1. V dropped 6 bases and J dropped 8; count of bases not matched to a gene: 8. The CDR3 extends over 13 amino acids. The CDR3 sequence is CASSPGGAGGYTF. The CDR3 bases are TGTGCCAGCAGCCCAGGGGGCGCAGGAGGCTACACCTTC.

This clone has just one count. The chain employs TRBV19 and TRBJ1-2; D ambiguous. The CDR3 sequence is 13 residues long. Germline V gene lookup returns CDR1 LNHDA and CDR2 SQIVND (reference sequence). V lost 2 bases, J lost 1 base, and 5 bases lay in between. The CDR3 loop reads CASSIQINYGYTF. The DNA of the CDR3 is TGTGCCAGTAGTATACAGATTAACTATGGCTACACCTTC.

This chain uses TRBV5-4 with TRBJ2-3; 9 nucleotides match TRBD2. V lost 7 bases to trimming and J lost 8 bases; unmatched junction nucleotides: 11. In germline, CDR1 is SGHNT, CDR2 YYREEE (reference sequence). The CDR3 runs 14 residues. CDR3 residues: CASSLAGGPGTQYF. The CDR3 DNA reads TGTGCCAGCTCGCTCGCGGGGGGGCCTGGTACGCAGTATTTT.

The rearrangement links TRBV29-1 to TRBJ1-3; D is possibly TRBD1 (5 bases). V shed 5 bases and J shed 4 bases, with 12 bases lying between them. The CDR3 runs 13 residues. Germline CDR1 and CDR2: SQVTM and ANQGSEA. In DNA, the CDR3 is TGCAGCGTTTGCCAGGGAGGCGGAAACACCATATATTTT. As protein: CSVCQGGGNTIYF.

V usage is TRBV9 and J usage is TRBJ1-4, with D possibly TRBD1 on 6 matching bases. CDR1 SGDLS and CDR2 YYNGEE come from the germline V gene. Trimming cost V 2 bases and J 8 bases, with 10 bases left between them. This CDR3 is built from 13 residues. CDR3 amino acids: CASSVQQGEKLFF. The CDR3, as DNA: TGTGCCAGCAGCGTCCAGCAGGGGGAAAAACTGTTTTTT.

The rearrangement links TRBV3-1 (or the pseudogene TRBV3-2) to TRBJ2-7; 7 positions agree with TRBD1. V shed 4 bases, J shed 3 bases, and the junction held 6 bases outside the gene matches. Looked up from germline, CDR1 is LGHDT and CDR2 is YNNKEL (reference sequence). The CDR3 has 14 amino acids. The CDR3: CASSPWDRDYEQYF. DNA for the CDR3: TGTGCCAGCAGCCCTTGGGACAGAGACTACGAGCAGTACTTC.

The table lists this clone with a count of one. The chain couples TRBV2 to TRBJ1-5, with 10 bases identical to TRBD1. The V gene end was trimmed by 6 bases and the J gene end by 6 bases; junction bases not matched to a gene: 2. The CDR3 consists of 13 residues. Germline V CDR1 and CDR2: SNHLY, FYNNEI. CDR3: CASSDRGLQPQHF. The CDR3 bases are TGTGCCAGCAGCGACAGGGGGCTTCAGCCCCAGCATTTT.

The chain couples TRBV2 to TRBJ1-1; weak D call: TRBD1 (6 bases). Per the germline V gene, CDR1 is SNHLY and CDR2 is FYNNEI. The CDR3 consists of 13 residues. V was cut by 7 bases and J by 4 bases, with 13 bases left in between. In nucleotides, the CDR3 is TGTGCCAGCACCGGCCAGGGGAGCACTGAAGCTTTCTTT. This codes for CASTGQGSTEAFF.

The V gene is TRBV7-8, the J gene TRBJ1-5, with 7 bases identical to TRBD1. CDR1 and CDR2 from the germline V gene are SGHVS and FQNEAQ. The CDR3 is 16 amino acids. V was pared by 1 base and J by 4 bases, with 7 bases of the junction left unmatched. The CDR3 protein is CASSLGGTASNQPQHF. The DNA for the CDR3 is TGTGCCAGCAGCTTAGGCGGGACAGCTTCTAATCAGCCCCAGCATTTT.

The table lists this clone with many counts. This CDR3 is CASSSTVMNTEAFF. The CDR3 DNA reads as TGTGCCAGCAGTTCGACAGTGATGAACACTGAAGCTTTCTTT. The rearrangement uses TRBV27 and TRBJ1-1; tentatively, D is TRBD1 (5 bases). The CDR3 covers 14 residues. Trimming left V 4 bases short and J 0 bases short, with 9 bases between. Germline V gene lookup returns CDR1 MNHEY and CDR2 SMNVEV (reference sequence).